The clone carrying this T cell receptor beta chain occurred a few times. Its cognate antigen is unknown. Unique molecular identifiers were incorporated into the prepared TCRbeta library. TCRdb reprocessed the PCR reads via MiXCR and lists one record per CDR3 protein. Of a few hundred thousand distinct CDR3 sequences listed, 25% to 30% are singletons. The data were obtained in a study of T-cell reconstitution after alpha-beta-depleted transplantation in children. The germline gives CDR1 SQVTM, CDR2 ANQGSEA. This CDR3 region has 12 residues. V was shortened by 7 bases and J by 5 bases, with 13 bases between the two germline ends. Findings of the study overall: It was newly produced T cells that mostly accounted for T-cell counts and diversity one year after transplant.

This rearrangement joins TRBV29-1 to TRBJ2-3, with D perhaps TRBD1 or TRBD2 (6 bases each). The source material was PBMCs, sampled before TCRalphabeta/CD19-depleted stem cell transplant. The receptor comes from a boy in the first two years of life with Wiskott-Aldrich syndrome, due to receive a stem cell transplant. CDR3 protein: CSARGSGDTQYF. In DNA, the CDR3 is TGCAGCGCCAGGGGTAGCGGAGATACGCAGTATTTT.